This note documents a single T cell receptor (beta chain) sequence. Mismatch with germline at one junction end may stem from a read error. Other nucleotide sequences in the sample specify the same CDR3. The sample is drawn from a study of control samples from healthy donors and cancer patients. CDR1 and CDR2 (germline): KGHSH, LQKENI. The CDR3 length is 17 residues. Assay used: immunoSEQ multiplex PCR; TCRdb lists only in-frame clones, some missing. The sample records roughly 150,000 clones, 89% being singletons. The sequence was obtained from a man aged 30 to 45 in good health. Source material: blood. The chain carries TRBV18 and TRBJ1-1; TRBD1 matches at 8 bases. The CDR3: CASSPPVYRGVNTEAFF. For the CDR3, the DNA is TGTGCCAGCTCACCACCGGTGTACAGGGGGGTGAACACTGAAGCTTTTTTT.